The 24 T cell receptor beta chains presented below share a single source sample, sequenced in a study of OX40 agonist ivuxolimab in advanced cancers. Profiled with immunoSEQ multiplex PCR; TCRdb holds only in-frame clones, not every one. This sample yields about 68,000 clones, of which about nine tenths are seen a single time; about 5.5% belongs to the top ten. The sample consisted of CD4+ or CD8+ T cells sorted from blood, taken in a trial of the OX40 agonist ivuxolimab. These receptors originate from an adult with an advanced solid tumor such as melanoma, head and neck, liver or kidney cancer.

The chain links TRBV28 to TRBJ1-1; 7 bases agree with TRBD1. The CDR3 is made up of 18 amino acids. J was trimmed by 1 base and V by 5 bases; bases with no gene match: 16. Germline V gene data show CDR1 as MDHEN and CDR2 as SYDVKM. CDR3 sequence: CASSLAPHRQGPNTEAFF. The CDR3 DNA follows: TGTGCCAGCAGTCTAGCCCCCCACAGACAGGGACCGAACACTGAAGCTTTCTTT.

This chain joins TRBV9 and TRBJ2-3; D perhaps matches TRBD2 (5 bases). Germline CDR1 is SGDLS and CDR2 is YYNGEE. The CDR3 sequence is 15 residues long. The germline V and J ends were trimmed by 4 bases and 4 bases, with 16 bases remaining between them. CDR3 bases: TGTGCCAGCAGCTCCTCCTGGACTTTGGCAGATACGCAGTATTTT. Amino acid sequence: CASSSSWTLADTQYF.

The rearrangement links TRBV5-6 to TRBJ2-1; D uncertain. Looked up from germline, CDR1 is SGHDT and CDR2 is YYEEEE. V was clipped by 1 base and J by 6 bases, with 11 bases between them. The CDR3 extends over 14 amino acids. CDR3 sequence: CASSLIQASNEQFF. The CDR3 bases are TGTGCCAGCAGCTTGATTCAGGCCAGCAATGAGCAGTTCTTC.

In nucleotides, the CDR3 is TGTGCCAGCAGCACGGGGACTAGCGTGTCGGAGACCCAGTACTTC. Translation gives CASSTGTSVSETQYF. The chain couples TRBV7-3 to TRBJ2-5, with 10 bases identical to TRBD2. V gave up 5 bases and J gave up 5 bases; unmatched junction bases: 8. CDR1 SGHTA and CDR2 FQGTGA come from the germline V gene. CDR3 length: 15 residues.

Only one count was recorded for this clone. CDR3 protein: CASSRRNTGELFF. Here the CDR3 DNA reads TGCGCCAGCAGCCGGAGAAACACCGGGGAGCTGTTTTTT. The rearrangement links TRBV4-1 to TRBJ2-2; D remains ambiguous. Germline assignment: CDR1 MGHRA and CDR2 YSYEKL. This CDR3 is built from 13 residues. V lost 4 bases and J 2 bases, leaving 5 bases between the germline ends.

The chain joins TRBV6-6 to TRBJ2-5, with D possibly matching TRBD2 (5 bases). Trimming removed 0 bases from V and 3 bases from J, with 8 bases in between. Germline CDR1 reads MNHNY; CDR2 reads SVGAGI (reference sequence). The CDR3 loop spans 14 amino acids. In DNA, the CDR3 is TGTGCCAGCAGTTACTCGACCGGGAAAGAGACCCAGTACTTC. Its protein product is CASSYSTGKETQYF.

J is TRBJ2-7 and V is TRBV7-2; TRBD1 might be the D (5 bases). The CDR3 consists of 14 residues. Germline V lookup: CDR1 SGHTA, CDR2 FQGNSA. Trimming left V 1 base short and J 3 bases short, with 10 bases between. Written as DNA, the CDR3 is TGTGCCAGCAGCTTAGATCAGGGCAGCTACGAGCAGTACTTC. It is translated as CASSLDQGSYEQYF.

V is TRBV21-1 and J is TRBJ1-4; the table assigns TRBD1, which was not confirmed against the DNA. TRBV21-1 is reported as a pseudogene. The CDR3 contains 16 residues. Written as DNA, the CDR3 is TGTGCCAGCAGCAAAAGGGCCTCGGACAGGGGTGAAAAACTGTTTTTT. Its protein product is CASSKRASDRGEKLFF.

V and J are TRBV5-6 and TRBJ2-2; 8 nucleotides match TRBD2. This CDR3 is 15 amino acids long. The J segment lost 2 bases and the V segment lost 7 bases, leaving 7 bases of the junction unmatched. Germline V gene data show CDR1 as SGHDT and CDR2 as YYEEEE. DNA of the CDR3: TGTGCCAGCCACGGTAGCGGGGCCAACACCGGGGAGCTGTTTTTT. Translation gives CASHGSGANTGELFF.

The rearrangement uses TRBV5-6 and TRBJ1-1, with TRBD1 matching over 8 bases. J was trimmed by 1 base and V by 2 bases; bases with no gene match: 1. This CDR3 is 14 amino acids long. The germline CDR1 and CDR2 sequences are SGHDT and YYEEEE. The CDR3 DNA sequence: TGTGCCAGCAGCTTCGGGACAGGGAACACTGAAGCTTTCTTT. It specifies CASSFGTGNTEAFF. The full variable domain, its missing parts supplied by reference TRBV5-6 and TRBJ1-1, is DAGVTQSPTHLIKTRGQQVTLRCSPKSGHDTVSWYQQALGQGPQFIFQYYEEEERQRGNFPDRFSGHQFPNYSSELNVNALLLGDSALYLCASSFGTGNTEAFFGQGTRLTVV.

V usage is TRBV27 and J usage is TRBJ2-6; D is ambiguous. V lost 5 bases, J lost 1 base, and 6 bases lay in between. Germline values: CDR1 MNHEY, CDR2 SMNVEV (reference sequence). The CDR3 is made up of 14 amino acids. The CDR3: CASSPGSGANVLTF. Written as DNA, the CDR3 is TGTGCCAGCAGTCCCGGGTCTGGGGCCAACGTCCTGACTTTC.

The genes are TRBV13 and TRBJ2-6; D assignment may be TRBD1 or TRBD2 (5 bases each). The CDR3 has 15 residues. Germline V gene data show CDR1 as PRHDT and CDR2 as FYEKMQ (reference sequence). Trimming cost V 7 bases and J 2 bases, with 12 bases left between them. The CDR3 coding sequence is TGTGCCAGCAAGGGGTGGGAGCCTGGGGCCAACGTCCTGACTTTC. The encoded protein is CASKGWEPGANVLTF.

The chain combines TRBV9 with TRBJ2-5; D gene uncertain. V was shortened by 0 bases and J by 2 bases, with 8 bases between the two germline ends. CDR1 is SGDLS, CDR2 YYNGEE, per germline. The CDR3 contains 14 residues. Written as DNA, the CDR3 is TGTGCCAGCAGCGTAGCTATGACTCAAGAGACCCAGTACTTC. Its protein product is CASSVAMTQETQYF.

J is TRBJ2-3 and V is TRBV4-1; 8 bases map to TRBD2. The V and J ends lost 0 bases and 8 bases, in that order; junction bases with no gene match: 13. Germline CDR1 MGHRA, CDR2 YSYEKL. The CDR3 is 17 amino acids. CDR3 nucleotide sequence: TGCGCCAGCAGCCAAGATTGGAGCGGGAGCCTCGGAAGTACGCAGTATTTT. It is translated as CASSQDWSGSLGSTQYF.

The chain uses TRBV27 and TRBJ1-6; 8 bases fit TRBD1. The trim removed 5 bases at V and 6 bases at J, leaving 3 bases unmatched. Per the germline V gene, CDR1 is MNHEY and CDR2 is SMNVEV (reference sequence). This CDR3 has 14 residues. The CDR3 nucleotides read TGTGCCAGCAGTCTTACAGGGGGTAATTCACCCCTCCACTTT. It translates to CASSLTGGNSPLHF.

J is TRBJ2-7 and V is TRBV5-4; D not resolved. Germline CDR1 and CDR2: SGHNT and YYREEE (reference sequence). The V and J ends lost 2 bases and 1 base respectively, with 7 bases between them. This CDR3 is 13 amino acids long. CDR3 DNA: TGTGCCAGCAGCTTCAGTTGGTCCTACGAGCAGTACTTC. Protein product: CASSFSWSYEQYF. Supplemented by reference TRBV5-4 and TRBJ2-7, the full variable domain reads ETGVTQSPTHLIKTRGQQVTLRCSSQSGHNTVSWYQQALGQGPQFIFQYYREEENGRGNFPPRFSGLQFPNYSSELNVNALELDDSALYLCASSFSWSYEQYFGPGTRLTVT.

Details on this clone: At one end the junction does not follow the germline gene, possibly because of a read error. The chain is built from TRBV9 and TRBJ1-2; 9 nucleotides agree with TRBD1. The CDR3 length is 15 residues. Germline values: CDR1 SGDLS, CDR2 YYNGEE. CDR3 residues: CASTVSQQGADGYTF. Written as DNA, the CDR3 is TGTGCCAGCACCGTATCACAACAGGGGGCAGACGGCTACACCTTC.

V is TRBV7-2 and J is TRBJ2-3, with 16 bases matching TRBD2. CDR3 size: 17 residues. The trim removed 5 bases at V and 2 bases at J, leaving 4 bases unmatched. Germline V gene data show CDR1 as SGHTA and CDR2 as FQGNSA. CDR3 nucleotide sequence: TGTGCCAGCAGCACGGGACTAGCGGGAGGGTTCACAGATACGCAGTATTTT. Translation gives CASSTGLAGGFTDTQYF.

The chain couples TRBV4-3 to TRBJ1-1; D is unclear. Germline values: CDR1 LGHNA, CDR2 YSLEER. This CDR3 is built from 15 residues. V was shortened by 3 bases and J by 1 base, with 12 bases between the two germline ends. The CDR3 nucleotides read TGCGCCAGCAGCCAGGACGGTGATGAGAACACTGAAGCTTTCTTT. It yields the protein CASSQDGDENTEAFF.

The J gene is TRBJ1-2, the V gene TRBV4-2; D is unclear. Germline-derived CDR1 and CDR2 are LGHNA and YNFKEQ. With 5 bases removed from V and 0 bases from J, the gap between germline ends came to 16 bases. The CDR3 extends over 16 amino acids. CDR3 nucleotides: TGTGCCAGCAGCACCACCATGGACGCTTCTAACTATGGCTACACCTTC. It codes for CASSTTMDASNYGYTF.

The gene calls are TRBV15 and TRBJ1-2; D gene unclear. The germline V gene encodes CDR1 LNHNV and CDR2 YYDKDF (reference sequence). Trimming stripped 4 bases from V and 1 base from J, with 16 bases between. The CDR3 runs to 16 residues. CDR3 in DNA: TGTGCCACCAGCAACCCGATGCCAGCGTATAACTATGGCTACACCTTC. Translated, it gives CATSNPMPAYNYGYTF.

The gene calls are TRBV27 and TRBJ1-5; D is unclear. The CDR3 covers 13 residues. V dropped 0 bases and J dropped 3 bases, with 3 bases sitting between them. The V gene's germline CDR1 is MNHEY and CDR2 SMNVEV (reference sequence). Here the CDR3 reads CASSLSTNQPQHF. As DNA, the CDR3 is TGTGCCAGCAGTTTATCCACCAATCAGCCCCAGCATTTT.

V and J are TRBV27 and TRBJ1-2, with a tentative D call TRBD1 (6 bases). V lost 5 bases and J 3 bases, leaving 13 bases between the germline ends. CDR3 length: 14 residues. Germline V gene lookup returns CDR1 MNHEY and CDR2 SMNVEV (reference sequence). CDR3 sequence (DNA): TGTGCCAGCAGTAACAGGGCTTTCGACTATGGCTACACCTTC. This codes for CASSNRAFDYGYTF.

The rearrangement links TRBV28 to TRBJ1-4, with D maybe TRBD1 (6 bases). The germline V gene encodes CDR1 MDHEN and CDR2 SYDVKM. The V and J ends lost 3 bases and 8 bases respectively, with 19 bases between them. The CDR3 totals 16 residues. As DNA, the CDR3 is TGTGCCAGCAGTTTTTCAGTTGGCAGGGGAGGAGAAAAACTGTTTTTT. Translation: CASSFSVGRGGEKLFF.